The 30 T cell receptor beta chains in this list originate from one sample, sequenced in a study of CD4 T cells in relation to SARS-CoV-2 and coronaviruses. The unexposed donors gave CD4+ T cells in about 2011-2019, prior to COVID-19. The cells were cultured for about 10 days before CD4+ T cells were isolated. Antigens for these TCRs are unknown. Using immunoSEQ multiplex PCR, the repertoire was profiled, and TCRdb retains in-frame clones only, with some absent. The sample holds fewer than 20,000 clones, roughly 80% seen once. Sequencing was done on a sample of CD4+ T cells from PBMCs, cultured in vitro. The receptors stem from a human donor in good health.

This sequence joins TRBV19 and TRBJ1-2; no clear D gene. Looked up from germline, CDR1 is LNHDA and CDR2 is SQIVND (reference sequence). There are 13 residues in the CDR3. Trimming pared 0 bases from V and 1 base from J, leaving 3 bases between. The DNA of the CDR3 is TGTGCCAGTAGTATAGATTTTAACTATGGCTACACCTTC. Its protein is CASSIDFNYGYTF.

V is TRBV3-1 (or the pseudogene TRBV3-2) and J is TRBJ1-1; unclear D gene. Germline lookup yields CDR1 LGHDT and CDR2 YNNKEL (reference sequence). The CDR3 contains 13 residues. V lost 2 bases and J lost 2, with 6 bases in between. In DNA form, the CDR3 reads TGTGCCAGCAGCCAACTAAGAAACACTGAAGCTTTCTTT. Protein: CASSQLRNTEAFF.

This clone has only a few counts. The rearrangement joins TRBV9 to TRBJ2-5, with TRBD2 matching 11 bases. The V and J ends lost 0 bases and 5 bases, in that order; junction bases with no gene match: 3. Looked up from germline, CDR1 is SGDLS and CDR2 is YYNGEE. The CDR3 is 15 residues long. Written as DNA, the CDR3 is TGTGCCAGCAGCGTAGGGACTAGCGGGCGGGAGACCCAGTACTTC. Translated: CASSVGTSGRETQYF.

This clone was seen a few times. The chain combines TRBV30 with TRBJ2-5; possible D gene TRBD1, 6 bases. Trimming cost V 0 bases and J 6 bases, with 8 bases left between them. The CDR3 is made up of 12 amino acids. Germline CDR1 is GTSNPN and CDR2 is SVGIG (reference sequence). CDR3 nucleotides: TGTGCCTGGAGTGTACAGGGAAAGACCCAGTACTTC. It encodes CAWSVQGKTQYF.

The chain has TRBV9 and TRBJ2-7, with 8 nucleotides matching TRBD2. V gave up 0 bases and J gave up 6 bases; unmatched junction bases: 5. The CDR3 extends over 14 amino acids. Germline V gene data show CDR1 as SGDLS and CDR2 as YYNGEE. The CDR3 coding sequence is TGTGCCAGCAGCGTAGCGGGGGCGGGGGGCGAGCAGTACTTC. Protein product: CASSVAGAGGEQYF. The full variable domain, rest sourced from reference TRBV9 and TRBJ2-7, is DSGVTQTPKHLITATGQRVTLRCSPRSGDLSVYWYQQSLDQGLQFLIQYYNGEERAKGNILERFSAQQFPDLHSELNLSSLELGDSALYFCASSVAGAGGEQYFGPGTRLTVT.

This clone was picked up a small number of times. This rearrangement joins TRBV19 to TRBJ1-2, with D perhaps TRBD1 (5 bases). This CDR3 is 14 amino acids long. Germline V gene sequence: CDR1 LNHDA, CDR2 SQIVND (reference sequence). V was clipped by 3 bases and J by 5 bases, with 13 bases between them. The CDR3 DNA is TGTGCCAGTAGTATTGGCGACGGGGGGTATGGCTACACCTTC. Translating it yields CASSIGDGGYGYTF.

The chain uses TRBV15 and TRBJ1-3; D is undetermined. There are 15 residues in the CDR3. The germline CDR1 and CDR2 sequences are LNHNV and YYDKDF (reference sequence). V lost 0 bases, J lost 0 bases, and 6 bases lay in between. The CDR3 protein is CATSRDSGSGNTIYF. In DNA, the CDR3 is TGTGCCACCAGCAGAGATAGTGGCTCTGGAAACACCATATATTTT.

The V call is TRBV3-1 (or the pseudogene TRBV3-2), the J call TRBJ1-1; D is unclear. Trimming shortened V by 1 base and J by 1 base, and 7 bases separated the two germline ends. Germline values: CDR1 LGHDT, CDR2 YNNKEL (reference sequence). This CDR3 has 14 amino acids. CDR3 bases: TGTGCCAGCAGCCAAGGTTCGAAGAACACTGAAGCTTTCTTT. As protein: CASSQGSKNTEAFF.

This sequence joins TRBV9 and TRBJ1-1, with D perhaps TRBD1 (5 bases). The germline V gene has CDR1 SGDLS and CDR2 YYNGEE. The CDR3 sequence is 14 residues long. Trimming removed 0 bases from V and 6 bases from J, with 12 bases in between. For the CDR3, the DNA is TGTGCCAGCAGCGTAGGAGGGGCCCTAGCTGAAGCTTTCTTT. It specifies CASSVGGALAEAFF.

The rearrangement uses TRBV15 and TRBJ2-7; weak D call: TRBD1 (6 bases). This CDR3 contains 16 residues. The ends were cut back, 2 bases at V and 3 bases at J, with 17 bases in the middle. Germline V gene sequence: CDR1 LNHNV, CDR2 YYDKDF (reference sequence). CDR3 DNA sequence: TGTGCCACCAGCAGACCCAGGGGAGCGGAAAACTACGAGCAGTACTTC. It is translated as CATSRPRGAENYEQYF.

This chain connects TRBV11-2 to TRBJ2-5; D uncertain. Per the germline V gene, CDR1 is SGHAT and CDR2 is FQNNGV. V dropped 3 bases and J dropped 1 base, with 12 bases sitting between them. The CDR3 is made up of 15 amino acids. The CDR3 DNA sequence: TGTGCCAGCAGCTTCTTCACCCAGACCCAAGAGACCCAGTACTTC. It encodes CASSFFTQTQETQYF.

The chain has TRBV19 and TRBJ1-5, with TRBD1 identical over 9 bases. Germline trimming cut 3 bases from V and 7 bases from J; bases unmatched to any gene: 7. Germline V CDR1 and CDR2: LNHDA, SQIVND (reference sequence). The CDR3 is 15 amino acids. DNA of the CDR3: TGTGCCAGTAGTATTCGAGGGACAGGGAGCCAGCCCCAGCATTTT. The encoded protein is CASSIRGTGSQPQHF.

By sample share, this clone is large. The chain carries TRBV30 and TRBJ1-2; tentative D call: TRBD1 (6 bases). CDR3 length: 13 amino acids. Trimming cost V 3 bases and J 6 bases, with 14 bases left between them. Germline CDR1 GTSNPN, CDR2 SVGIG (reference sequence). The chain's CDR3 is CAWRTDRRDGYTF. CDR3 DNA sequence: TGTGCCTGGAGAACGGACAGACGAGATGGCTACACCTTC.

This chain joins TRBV6-5 and TRBJ1-1, with D unclear. Germline-derived CDR1 and CDR2 are MNHEY and SVGAGI. There are 14 residues in the CDR3. V lost 0 bases, J lost 3 bases, and 8 bases lay in between. The CDR3 reads CASSYSSWDTEAFF. The CDR3 DNA sequence: TGTGCCAGCAGTTACTCCTCCTGGGACACTGAAGCTTTCTTT.

The V call is TRBV9, the J call TRBJ2-7, with D possibly TRBD2 on 6 matching bases. The V end was cut by 0 bases, the J end by 2 bases, with 12 bases between. Germline assignment: CDR1 SGDLS and CDR2 YYNGEE. The CDR3 extends over 15 amino acids. The CDR3 nucleotides are TGTGCCAGCAGCGTAGGCGGGACTGATACCTACGAGCAGTACTTC. This codes for CASSVGGTDTYEQYF. Full variable domain (outside the CDR3, taken from reference TRBV9 and TRBJ2-7): DSGVTQTPKHLITATGQRVTLRCSPRSGDLSVYWYQQSLDQGLQFLIQYYNGEERAKGNILERFSAQQFPDLHSELNLSSLELGDSALYFCASSVGGTDTYEQYFGPGTRLTVT.

The gene calls are TRBV25-1 and TRBJ2-7; TRBD2 agrees at 7 bases. Trimming removed 4 bases from V and 1 base from J; junction bases left unmatched: 7. Germline V gives CDR1 MGHDK, CDR2 SYGVNS. The CDR3 runs to 15 residues. The CDR3 DNA reads as TGTGCCAGCAGTGCCTCCGGGACTACTTCCTACGAGCAGTACTTC. It encodes CASSASGTTSYEQYF.

The chain recombines TRBV5-1 with TRBJ1-1; maybe TRBD1 (5 bases). CDR3 length: 11 amino acids. The V end was cut by 8 bases, the J end by 9 bases, with 14 bases between. Germline V gene sequence: CDR1 SGHRS, CDR2 YFSETQ. Written as DNA, the CDR3 is TGCGCCAGTAAGTTGACAGAAAAAGCTTTCTTT. Its protein product is CASKLTEKAFF.

This chain joins TRBV10-3 and TRBJ2-7; weak D call: TRBD2 (6 bases). Germline V gene lookup returns CDR1 ENHRY and CDR2 SYGVKD. The ends were cut back, 6 bases at V and 6 bases at J, with 18 bases in the middle. The CDR3 has 14 residues. CDR3 sequence (DNA): TGTGCCATCAGCCGGGAGTCACGCTTGGGCGAGCAGTACTTC. This gives the protein CAISRESRLGEQYF.

The gene calls are TRBV3-1 (or the pseudogene TRBV3-2) and TRBJ2-7; 10 positions match TRBD2. CDR3 size: 15 residues. Germline V CDR1 and CDR2: LGHDT, YNNKEL (reference sequence). Trimming at V came to 0 bases and at J to 10 bases, leaving 9 bases not matched to a gene. CDR3 DNA sequence: TGTGCCAGCAGCCAAGACACTAGCGGGGCGTACGGACAGTACTTC. Protein sequence: CASSQDTSGAYGQYF.

The chain couples TRBV6-2 or TRBV6-3 to TRBJ1-1, with TRBD1 matching over 7 bases. CDR1 is MNHEY, CDR2 SVGEGT, per germline. This CDR3 has 15 amino acids. Germline trimming cut 5 bases from V and 5 bases from J; bases unmatched to any gene: 11. The CDR3 region has the DNA TGTGCCAGCAGTCCCTATAAGACAGGGAGGACTGAAGCTTTCTTT. Protein sequence: CASSPYKTGRTEAFF.

The rearrangement uses TRBV30 and TRBJ2-5; tentatively, D is TRBD2 (6 bases). This CDR3 has 14 amino acids. Germline CDR1 reads GTSNPN; CDR2 reads SVGIG (reference sequence). The V end lost 2 bases, the J end lost 2 bases, and 12 bases lay between the germline ends. The CDR3 reads CAWSPTSLQETQYF. CDR3 bases: TGTGCCTGGAGTCCCACTAGCTTACAAGAGACCCAGTACTTC. Drawing the rest from reference TRBV30 and TRBJ2-5, the complete variable domain is SQTIHQWPATLVQPVGSPLSLECTVEGTSNPNLYWYRQAAGRGLQLLFYSVGIGQISSEVPQNLSASRPQDRQFILSSKKLLLSDSGFYLCAWSPTSLQETQYFGPGTRLLVL.

This sequence joins TRBV11-3 and TRBJ1-1; tentatively, D is TRBD1 (5 bases). CDR1 SGHNT and CDR2 YENEEA come from the germline V gene. Deletions cut 9 bases from V and 1 base from J, with 9 bases between. The CDR3 consists of 12 residues. CDR3 nucleotide sequence: TGTGCCAGATACACAGGGAACACTGAAGCTTTCTTT. Protein: CARYTGNTEAFF. Filled out from reference TRBV11-3 and TRBJ1-1, the complete variable domain reads EAGVVQSPRYKIIEKKQPVAFWCNPISGHNTLYWYLQNLGQGPELLIRYENEEAVDDSQLPKDRFSAERLKGVDSTLKIQPAELGDSAVYLCARYTGNTEAFFGQGTRLTVV.

V usage is TRBV2 and J usage is TRBJ2-7, with unresolved D. Germline assignment: CDR1 SNHLY and CDR2 FYNNEI. CDR3 length: 14 amino acids. V dropped 6 bases and J dropped 6 bases, with 18 bases sitting between them. Written as DNA, the CDR3 is TGTGCCAGCAGGGTGACATCGATAGTGGGCGAGCAGTACTTC. This gives the protein CASRVTSIVGEQYF. The whole variable domain, filled in from reference TRBV2 and TRBJ2-7, reads EPEVTQTPSHQVTQMGQEVILRCVPISNHLYFYWYRQILGQKVEFLVSFYNNEISEKSEIFDDQFSVERPDGSNFTLKIRSTKLEDSAMYFCASRVTSIVGEQYFGPGTRLTVT.

This clone was recorded a few times. This chain connects TRBV5-1 to TRBJ2-1; TRBD1 or TRBD2 may be the D gene (5 bases each). CDR1 SGHRS and CDR2 YFSETQ come from the germline V gene. This CDR3 is 16 amino acids long. V lost 2 bases, J lost 6 bases, and 18 bases lay in between. The CDR3 is CASSLELSGTGNEQFF. The DNA of the CDR3 is TGCGCCAGCAGCTTAGAGCTATCCGGGACGGGCAATGAGCAGTTCTTC.

The rearrangement joins TRBV24-1 to TRBJ2-3, with 11 bases fitting TRBD2. Losses at the gene ends were 3 bases for V and 13 bases for J; bases not matched to a gene: 8. The germline CDR1 and CDR2 sequences are KGHDR and SFDVKD. The CDR3 has 14 amino acids. In nucleotides, the CDR3 is TGTGCCACCAGTGATCGCTTGACTAGCGGGGTAAAGTATTTT. Its protein product is CATSDRLTSGVKYF.

The chain is built from TRBV2 and TRBJ1-5, with D uncertain. Germline V CDR1 and CDR2: SNHLY, FYNNEI. Trimming removed 8 bases at V and 4 bases at J, with 15 bases between. The CDR3 consists of 14 residues. This CDR3 is CASGSGPKNQPQHF. CDR3 bases: TGTGCCAGCGGAAGCGGACCGAAAAATCAGCCCCAGCATTTT.

V gene TRBV6-2 or TRBV6-3 combines with J gene TRBJ1-6; tentative D call: TRBD1 (5 bases). CDR3 length: 16 amino acids. Trimming took 5 bases from V and 5 from J, leaving 16 bases between them. Germline values: CDR1 MNHEY, CDR2 SVGEGT. This CDR3 is CASSDLGTENNSPLHF. Here the CDR3 DNA reads TGTGCCAGCAGTGACCTTGGGACGGAAAATAATTCACCCCTCCACTTT.

J is TRBJ2-5 and V is TRBV5-1; TRBD1 matches 8 bases. The V gene end was trimmed by 1 base and the J gene end by 1 base; junction bases not matched to a gene: 6. The CDR3 length is 16 residues. CDR1 and CDR2 from the germline V gene are SGHRS and YFSETQ. CDR3 loop: CASSLSPDRAQETQYF. Here the CDR3 DNA reads TGCGCCAGCAGCTTGTCGCCGGACAGGGCCCAAGAGACCCAGTACTTC.

V and J are TRBV5-8 and TRBJ2-1, with TRBD2 matching over 9 bases. Germline CDR1 and CDR2: SGHTS and YDEGEE. The junction had 6 bases not matched to a gene; V was cut back by 0 bases and J by 14 bases. CDR3 size: 13 residues. The CDR3 nucleotides are TGTGCCAGCAGCTTGGGTCGCGGGAGGGCCGAGTTCTTC. Translation gives CASSLGRGRAEFF.

The chain carries TRBV19 and TRBJ1-2; possible D gene TRBD1, 5 bases. Germline CDR1 and CDR2: LNHDA and SQIVND (reference sequence). Trimming cost V 6 bases and J 2 bases, with 16 bases left between them. The CDR3 contains 15 residues. In DNA form, the CDR3 reads TGTGCCAGTAGCAAACACCGGGACGGAAACTATGGCTACACCTTC. Translated: CASSKHRDGNYGYTF.